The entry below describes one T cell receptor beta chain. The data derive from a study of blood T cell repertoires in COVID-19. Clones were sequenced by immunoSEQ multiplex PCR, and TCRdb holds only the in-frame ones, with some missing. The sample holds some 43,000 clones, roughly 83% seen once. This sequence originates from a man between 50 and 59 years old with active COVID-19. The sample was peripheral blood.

The CDR3: CASSVVGTSGGEQYF. DNA for the CDR3: TGTGCCAGCAGCGTAGTGGGGACTAGCGGGGGAGAGCAGTACTTC. The chain employs TRBV9 and TRBJ2-7; 14 bases agree with TRBD2. This CDR3 has 15 residues. The germline gives CDR1 SGDLS, CDR2 YYNGEE. V dropped 0 bases and J dropped 7; count of bases not matched to a gene: 3.